What follows is one T cell receptor (beta chain) and its context. Its antigen is unidentified. The data originate from a study of shared clonotypes between healthy human individuals. Study findings and constraints: Naive subsets usually exceeded memory subsets in estimated richness. An effect of sequencing depth on clonotype sharing among donors was expected.

The CDR3 runs to 13 residues. V shed 5 bases and J shed 2 bases, with 10 bases lying between them. In germline, CDR1 is SEHNR, CDR2 FQNEAQ (reference sequence). In the authors' methods: ImmunoSEQ supplied junction-only sequences lacking quality scores, so filtering was different. Clones were sequenced by immunoSEQ multiplex PCR, and TCRdb holds only the in-frame ones, with some missing. V and J calls and clone size follow that table, whereas D and trimming were derived from the DNA. The table records about 1.5 million clones, over 95% of them present only once. V gene TRBV7-9 combines with J gene TRBJ2-7; D is uncertain. This clonotype originated in a man aged 25-40 years in good health. The specimen was naive CD4+ T cells sorted from blood. Subset meaning: CD45RA+ positively selected. The CDR3 DNA reads as TGTGCCAGCAGCGTACAAGTACCCTACGAGCAGTACTTC. Protein product: CASSVQVPYEQYF.